The 18 T cell receptor beta chains presented below share a single source sample, sequenced in a study of blood T cell repertoires in COVID-19 (dated by TCRdb to about 2020). Library method: the immunoSEQ multiplex PCR assay. TCRdb stores this immuneACCESS table with in-frame sequences only. Part of the clones is absent; in the studies checked, under half of the shortfall reflects unresolved V genes, and no reason is known for the rest. The sample records some 49,000 clones, more than 85% of which are singletons. Less than 7.5% of the sample belongs to the ten largest clones. The material sequenced was peripheral blood. The receptors come from a man in his forties or fifties with active COVID-19.

A single count supports this clone. The chain combines TRBV6-5 with TRBJ1-1; D remains unclear. Deletions cut 10 bases from V and 3 bases from J, with 12 bases between. CDR1 MNHEY and CDR2 SVGAGI come from the germline V gene. The CDR3 loop spans 12 amino acids. DNA of the CDR3: TGTGCCACCTCAGTTGCGGACACTGAAGCTTTCTTT. Amino acids: CATSVADTEAFF.

The chain joins TRBV3-1 (or the pseudogene TRBV3-2) to TRBJ2-2; the D gene is possibly TRBD2 (6 bases). Germline CDR1 is LGHDT and CDR2 is YNNKEL (reference sequence). The V gene lost 4 bases and the J gene lost 3 bases, with 15 bases spanning the gap. The CDR3 length is 16 residues. The CDR3 sequence: CASSPQWGRYTGELFF. CDR3 coding DNA: TGTGCCAGCAGCCCCCAGTGGGGGAGGTACACCGGGGAGCTGTTTTTT.

Only one count was recorded for this clone. The chain joins TRBV6-5 to TRBJ1-1; D might be TRBD1 (6 bases). V lost 6 bases and J lost 8, with 16 bases in between. The CDR3 covers 13 residues. Germline V gene lookup returns CDR1 MNHEY and CDR2 SVGAGI. The CDR3 coding sequence is TGTGCCAGCAGCCGACCCAGGGGCGGGGAAGCTTTCTTT. Its protein product is CASSRPRGGEAFF.

The rearrangement links TRBV10-3 to TRBJ1-2; D is perhaps TRBD1 (6 bases). Germline assignment: CDR1 ENHRY and CDR2 SYGVKD. This CDR3 is 16 amino acids long. Trimming removed 8 bases at V and 0 bases at J, with 19 bases between. The CDR3 region is CAILPGGQRANYGYTF. CDR3 sequence (DNA): TGTGCCATCCTACCCGGGGGGCAGCGAGCTAACTATGGCTACACCTTC.

This clone was detected once. This chain's CDR3 is CASQSGTGAYNEQFF. The CDR3, as DNA: TGTGCCAGCCAGTCCGGGACAGGGGCCTACAATGAGCAGTTCTTC. This chain uses TRBV2 with TRBJ2-1, with 10 nucleotides matching TRBD1. J lost 2 bases, V lost 8 bases, and 6 bases had no gene match. Germline CDR1 is SNHLY and CDR2 is FYNNEI. This CDR3 contains 15 residues.

This sequence joins TRBV30 and TRBJ2-1, with D perhaps matching TRBD1 or TRBD2 (5 bases each). The V end lost 5 bases, the J end lost 6 bases, and 14 bases lay between the germline ends. Germline V gene data show CDR1 as GTSNPN and CDR2 as SVGIG (reference sequence). This CDR3 has 13 amino acids. The CDR3 DNA reads as TGTGCCTGGGGGAGCTGGGGCCCCAATGAGCAGTTCTTC. The encoded protein is CAWGSWGPNEQFF.

The chain recombines TRBV21-1 with TRBJ2-7; the DNA was not compared with TRBD1, the D call given in the table. TRBV21-1 is recorded as a pseudogene. The CDR3 contains 17 residues. CDR3 coding DNA: TGTGCCAGCAGCAACAGACCCGACAGGGGAAAATCCTACGAGCAGTACTTC. Translation: CASSNRPDRGKSYEQYF.

The chain employs TRBV28 and TRBJ1-2, with 9 nucleotides matching TRBD1. Germline CDR1 and CDR2: MDHEN and SYDVKM. Trimming removed 5 bases from V and 8 bases from J; junction bases left unmatched: 9. This CDR3 has 14 amino acids. CDR3 amino acids: CASSTTGGVLGYTF. Here the CDR3 DNA reads TGTGCCAGCAGTACGACAGGGGGGGTCTTAGGCTACACCTTC.

V gene TRBV7-2 combines with J gene TRBJ1-2, with 7 nucleotides matching TRBD1. The germline gives CDR1 SGHTA, CDR2 FQGNSA. This CDR3 has 15 residues. J gave up 3 bases and V 5 bases, and 9 bases lay outside the gene matches. CDR3 bases: TGTGCCAGCAGCCCCAGGGGGGTAACGGACTATGGCTACACCTTC. It encodes CASSPRGVTDYGYTF.

The genes are TRBV30 and TRBJ1-5, with D perhaps TRBD1 (6 bases). V was cut by 0 bases and J by 4 bases, with 7 bases left in between. The germline V gene encodes CDR1 GTSNPN and CDR2 SVGIG (reference sequence). The CDR3 has 13 amino acids. CDR3 residues: CAWSVQGNQPQHF. Written as DNA, the CDR3 is TGTGCCTGGAGTGTACAGGGAAATCAGCCCCAGCATTTT.

The chain links TRBV7-2 to TRBJ2-1, with a tentative D call TRBD2 (5 bases). With 5 bases removed from V and 10 bases from J, the gap between germline ends came to 18 bases. Germline V gene sequence: CDR1 SGHTA, CDR2 FQGNSA. This CDR3 contains 14 residues. The CDR3 bases are TGTGCCAGCAGCCCACCCCTAGCAGACGACGAGCAGTTCTTC. It yields the protein CASSPPLADDEQFF.

The DNA for the CDR3 is TGCGCCAGCAGCCTAGGCCACCCTAGCCGGACAGGGAGCGAGCAGTACTTC. Translation gives CASSLGHPSRTGSEQYF. This sequence joins TRBV5-1 and TRBJ2-7, with 8 bases identical to TRBD1. This CDR3 comprises 17 residues. The germline V gene encodes CDR1 SGHRS and CDR2 YFSETQ. The ends lost 4 bases at V and 6 bases at J; junction bases unmatched: 18.

The chain recombines TRBV3-1 (or the pseudogene TRBV3-2) with TRBJ2-3; 9 nucleotides line up with TRBD2. CDR3 length equals 16 residues. Germline-derived CDR1 and CDR2 are LGHDT and YNNKEL (reference sequence). The junction had 9 bases not matched to a gene; V was cut back by 3 bases and J by 5 bases. In DNA form, the CDR3 reads TGTGCCAGCAGCCACAATAGCGGGAGCTCCGGAGATACGCAGTATTTT. Protein product: CASSHNSGSSGDTQYF.

The DNA for the CDR3 is TGTGCCAGCAGCTTCGACAGGAATGAAAAACTGTTTTTT. Amino acid sequence: CASSFDRNEKLFF. The V gene is TRBV5-6, the J gene TRBJ1-4, with D tentatively TRBD1 (6 bases). Trimming removed 2 bases from V and 5 bases from J, with 7 bases in between. The CDR3 is 13 residues long. Looked up from germline, CDR1 is SGHDT and CDR2 is YYEEEE.

The CDR3 is CASSVGGTGDSPLHF. DNA of the CDR3: TGTGCCAGCAGTGTGGGGGGCACAGGGGACTCACCCCTCCACTTT. This chain links TRBV2 with TRBJ1-6; 7 nucleotides align to TRBD1. The CDR3 length is 15 residues. Germline CDR1 and CDR2: SNHLY and FYNNEI. V lost 4 bases to trimming and J lost 10 bases; unmatched junction nucleotides: 10. The full variable domain, its missing parts supplied by reference TRBV2 and TRBJ1-6, is EPEVTQTPSHQVTQMGQEVILRCVPISNHLYFYWYRQILGQKVEFLVSFYNNEISEKSEIFDDQFSVERPDGSNFTLKIRSTKLEDSAMYFCASSVGGTGDSPLHFGNGTRLTVT.

J is TRBJ2-1 and V is TRBV9; a possible D gene is TRBD1 (6 bases). The germline CDR1 and CDR2 sequences are SGDLS and YYNGEE. The CDR3 loop spans 13 amino acids. The ends were cut back, 0 bases at V and 9 bases at J, with 10 bases in the middle. CDR3 bases: TGTGCCAGCAGCGTAGAGGACAGCACTGAGCAGTTCTTC. Translating gives CASSVEDSTEQFF.

This chain links TRBV29-1 with TRBJ2-5; D is perhaps TRBD1 (6 bases). Trimming cost V 4 bases and J 1 base, with 19 bases left between them. The CDR3 covers 16 residues. Germline loops: CDR1 SQVTM, CDR2 ANQGSEA. CDR3 loop: CSVVPSIGQFQETQYF. The CDR3 DNA reads TGCAGCGTTGTCCCCTCCATCGGACAGTTCCAAGAGACCCAGTACTTC. The full variable domain, with the rest looked up from reference TRBV29-1 and TRBJ2-5, is SAVISQKPSRDICQRGTSLTIQCQVDSQVTMMFWYRQQPGQSLTLIATANQGSEATYESGFVIDKFPISRPNLTFSTLTVSNMSPEDSSIYLCSVVPSIGQFQETQYFGPGTRLLVL.

This chain uses TRBV5-1 with TRBJ2-6; 7 positions agree with TRBD1. Germline CDR1 reads SGHRS; CDR2 reads YFSETQ. V trimming: 0 bases; J trimming: 2 bases; junction bases outside the gene matches: 8. CDR3 length: 18 residues. In DNA form, the CDR3 reads TGCGCCAGCAGCTTGGATCAGACAGGGATGGCTGGGGCCAACGTCCTGACTTTC. Encoded protein: CASSLDQTGMAGANVLTF.